The rows below give T cell receptor beta chains drawn from one sample of a study of early T cells in non-severe SARS-CoV-2 infection. MiXCR was run by TCRdb on the 5' RACE reads, yielding one entry per CDR3 protein. The sample records roughly 80,000 distinct CDR3 sequences, roughly 6% being singletons. The specimen was whole blood. All receptors come from an adult who was a healthcare worker with PCR-confirmed SARS-CoV-2 infection or an uninfected control (not recorded which). CDR3s include the opening cysteine and the closing phenylalanine or tryptophan. A D gene is named only where the DNA matches it firmly. Size values are once, few and many counts, or a class for expanded clones, and some rows have none.

cdr3_aa	cdr3_nt	clone_size	j_call	v_call	d_call
CASSADRANFNYGYTF	TGTGCCAGCAGTGCCGACAGGGCGAACTTTAACTATGGCTACACCTTC	NA	TRBJ1-2	TRBV28	TRBD1
CASSYLGQTNTEAFF	TGTGCCAGCAGCTACTTGGGACAGACCAACACTGAAGCTTTCTTT	many	TRBJ1-1	TRBV7-8	TRBD1
CAISDGPGTGTHEQYF	TGTGCCATCAGTGACGGACCCGGGACAGGGACCCACGAGCAGTACTTC	NA	TRBJ2-7	TRBV10-3	TRBD1
CSASGQSTGELFF	TGCAGCGCATCGGGACAGAGCACCGGGGAGCTGTTTTTT	many	TRBJ2-2	TRBV29-1	TRBD1
CSAPRGNEQFF	TGCAGTGCTCCTAGGGGGAATGAGCAGTTCTTC	many	TRBJ2-1	TRBV20-1	NA
CASSLSGSANEKLFF	TGTGCCAGCAGCCTTTCAGGGTCGGCTAATGAAAAACTGTTTTTT	NA	TRBJ1-4	TRBV5-5	NA
CASSLVGQGVVNEQFF	TGTGCCAGCAGCTTAGTTGGCCAGGGTGTGGTGAATGAGCAGTTCTTC	many	TRBJ2-1	TRBV7-6	NA
CASSLLSGGELFF	TGTGCCAGCAGCCTTCTCTCCGGCGGGGAGCTGTTTTTT	NA	TRBJ2-2	TRBV12-3/TRBV12-4	NA
CASSLTQGVYEQYF	TGTGCCAGCAGCTTAACCCAGGGGGTCTACGAGCAGTACTTC	many	TRBJ2-7	TRBV11-2	TRBD1
CASSQDTSQETQYF	TGTGCCAGCAGCCAAGACACAAGCCAAGAGACCCAGTACTTC	many	TRBJ2-5	TRBV4-2	NA
CASSLSRAVNTGELFF	TGCGCCAGCAGCTTGAGTAGGGCCGTGAACACCGGGGAGCTGTTTTTT	many	TRBJ2-2	TRBV5-1	NA
CASSPGAQETQYF	TGTGCCAGCTCACCAGGTGCTCAAGAGACCCAGTACTTC	NA	TRBJ2-5	TRBV18	NA
CASSCRDRWDSSQHF	TGTGCCAGCAGCTGCCGGGACAGGTGGGATTCGTCCCAGCATTTT	NA	TRBJ1-5	TRBV11-1	TRBD1
CASSFFSDTQYF	TGTGCCAGCAGCTTTTTCTCCGATACGCAGTATTTT	many	TRBJ2-3	TRBV11-2	NA
CASREKTQSTPRKEQYF	TGTGCCAGCAGAGAGAAAACACAGTCGACCCCAAGAAAAGAGCAGTACTTC	many	TRBJ2-7	TRBV6-2/TRBV6-3	NA
CASSHGQGEKLFF	TGCGCCAGCAGCCACGGACAGGGGGAAAAACTGTTTTTT	few	TRBJ1-4	TRBV4-3	TRBD1
CASSFRGQGNSPLHF	TGTGCCAGCAGCTTTAGGGGACAGGGGAATTCACCCCTCCACTTT	NA	TRBJ1-6	TRBV7-2	TRBD1
CASSAQTPMGGNEQFF	TGTGCCAGCAGCGCACAGACTCCTATGGGCGGCAATGAGCAGTTCTTC	few	TRBJ2-1	TRBV11-2	NA
CASSERGTAAAADTQYF	TGTGCCAGCAGTGAACGCGGGACGGCGGCCGCGGCAGATACGCAGTATTTT	many	TRBJ2-3	TRBV2	NA
CVGESDEKLFF	TGCGTCGGGGAAAGCGATGAAAAACTGTTTTTT	many	TRBJ1-4	TRBV29-1	NA
CASSQGSYSYEQYF	TGTGCCAGCAGCCAAGGGTCCTACTCCTACGAGCAGTACTTC	NA	TRBJ2-7	TRBV7-2	NA
CASSITTGANYGYTF	TGTGCCAGCAGCATAACGACAGGGGCTAACTATGGCTACACCTTC	few	TRBJ1-2	TRBV5-4	TRBD1
CSARDVLAGETGELFF	TGCAGTGCTAGAGATGTACTAGCGGGAGAAACCGGGGAGCTGTTTTTT	many	TRBJ2-2	TRBV20-1	TRBD2
CASSPRTANYEQYF	TGTGCCAGCTCACCAAGGACAGCTAACTACGAGCAGTACTTC	few	TRBJ2-7	TRBV18	NA